The 18 T cell receptor beta chains given below trace back to one sample, sequenced in a study of blood T cell repertoires in COVID-19. The repertoire was sequenced with immunoSEQ multiplex PCR; TCRdb's copy has only in-frame clones and lacks some. The data contain more than 85,000 clones, over 80% of them singletons. The sequenced sample was peripheral blood. These receptors were obtained from a woman aged 55-69 years with acute or convalescent COVID-19.

The chain combines TRBV10-3 with TRBJ2-7; TRBD2 might be the D (6 bases). V was clipped by 7 bases and J by 6 bases, with 13 bases between them. CDR1 ENHRY and CDR2 SYGVKD come from the germline V gene. CDR3 length: 12 amino acids. CDR3: CAITDGGSEQYF. CDR3 nucleotides: TGTGCCATCACCGACGGGGGTTCCGAGCAGTACTTC.

The chain uses TRBV13 and TRBJ2-3; TRBD2 is a possible D gene (6 bases). V was clipped by 0 bases and J by 7 bases, with 17 bases between them. Germline V gene sequence: CDR1 PRHDT, CDR2 FYEKMQ (reference sequence). The CDR3 runs to 16 residues. CDR3 amino acids: CASSLGSGTSIHTQYF. CDR3 bases: TGTGCCAGCAGCTTAGGATCCGGCACTAGCATTCATACGCAGTATTTT.

This chain uses TRBV5-8 with TRBJ2-2; 7 bases agree with TRBD2. Germline assignment: CDR1 SGHTS and CDR2 YDEGEE. CDR3 length equals 16 residues. V dropped 6 bases and J dropped 0; count of bases not matched to a gene: 8. CDR3 nucleotides: TGTGCCAGCACCCCTCGGCGGGGGACGAACACCGGGGAGCTGTTTTTT. This translates into CASTPRRGTNTGELFF.

The V call is TRBV24-1, the J call TRBJ2-1, with TRBD1 identical over 9 bases. Germline CDR1 KGHDR, CDR2 SFDVKD. Losses at the gene ends were 1 base for V and 2 bases for J; bases not matched to a gene: 2. The CDR3 is 16 amino acids. The CDR3 reads CATSDFTGGAYNEQFF. The DNA for the CDR3 is TGTGCCACCAGTGATTTTACAGGGGGCGCCTACAATGAGCAGTTCTTC.

This rearrangement joins TRBV7-9 to TRBJ2-7; TRBD2 agrees at 7 bases. From germline, CDR1 is SEHNR and CDR2 FQNEAQ (reference sequence). The J segment lost 3 bases and the V segment lost 6 bases, leaving 11 bases of the junction unmatched. The CDR3 is made up of 15 amino acids. The CDR3 reads CASSPQLAGVYEQYF. The CDR3 DNA follows: TGTGCCAGCAGTCCCCAGCTCGCGGGGGTCTACGAGCAGTACTTC. Supplemented by reference TRBV7-9 and TRBJ2-7, the full variable domain reads DTGVSQNPRHKITKRGQNVTFRCDPISEHNRLYWYRQTLGQGPEFLTYFQNEAQLEKSRLLSDRFSAERPKGSFSTLEIQRTEQGDSAMYLCASSPQLAGVYEQYFGPGTRLTVT.

The rearrangement uses TRBV3-1 (or the pseudogene TRBV3-2) and TRBJ2-1; TRBD2 agrees at 7 bases. Per the germline V gene, CDR1 is LGHDT and CDR2 is YNNKEL (reference sequence). V gave up 4 bases and J gave up 9 bases; unmatched junction bases: 12. CDR3 size: 15 residues. As DNA, the CDR3 is TGTGCCAGCAGCCGAACCCGCGCGGGGGTGGGTGAGCAGTTCTTC. Translated: CASSRTRAGVGEQFF.

The chain links TRBV9 to TRBJ2-1, with D unclear. V was cut by 3 bases and J by 7 bases, with 14 bases left in between. Germline V gene lookup returns CDR1 SGDLS and CDR2 YYNGEE. The CDR3 is 14 amino acids. The CDR3 spells CASSAPEVWNEQFF. As DNA, the CDR3 is TGTGCCAGCAGCGCCCCAGAGGTCTGGAATGAGCAGTTCTTC.

The chain is built from TRBV3-1 (or the pseudogene TRBV3-2) and TRBJ2-1; D unclear. Trimming stripped 3 bases from V and 3 bases from J, with 3 bases between. Germline V gene data show CDR1 as LGHDT and CDR2 as YNNKEL (reference sequence). This CDR3 contains 12 residues. The CDR3 region is CASSHFYNEQFF. CDR3 DNA: TGTGCCAGCAGCCACTTCTACAATGAGCAGTTCTTC.

The genes are TRBV3-1 (or the pseudogene TRBV3-2) and TRBJ1-1; D is unresolved. The CDR3 consists of 14 residues. With 4 bases removed from V and 0 bases from J, the gap between germline ends came to 9 bases. The germline gives CDR1 LGHDT, CDR2 YNNKEL (reference sequence). As DNA, the CDR3 is TGTGCCAGCAGCCCACCCGGGTTGAACACTGAAGCTTTCTTT. Encoded protein: CASSPPGLNTEAFF.

This chain connects TRBV6-6 to TRBJ2-2; a weak D match, TRBD1 (5 bases). The CDR3 contains 15 residues. CDR1 and CDR2 (germline): MNHNY, SVGAGI (reference sequence). Deletions cut 6 bases from V and 3 bases from J, with 14 bases between. The CDR3 spells CASRPRLGDTGELFF. DNA for the CDR3: TGTGCCAGCAGGCCCAGGTTAGGGGACACCGGGGAGCTGTTTTTT.

The rearrangement joins TRBV6-5 to TRBJ2-4; D might be TRBD2 (5 bases). V was clipped by 10 bases and J by 6 bases, with 13 bases between them. The CDR3 covers 12 residues. The germline V gene has CDR1 MNHEY and CDR2 SVGAGI. CDR3 sequence: CATSSVGNIQYF. DNA for the CDR3: TGTGCCACTAGCTCCGTAGGAAACATTCAGTACTTC.

This clone was observed a handful of times. The chain carries TRBV28 and TRBJ2-5, with 8 bases aligning to TRBD1. J gave up 5 bases and V 7 bases, and 9 bases lay outside the gene matches. From germline, CDR1 is MDHEN and CDR2 SYDVKM. The CDR3 sequence is 14 residues long. The CDR3 DNA follows: TGTGCCAGCATCCCCGGACAGGGAAGGGAGACCCAGTACTTC. Protein: CASIPGQGRETQYF.

The chain recombines TRBV7-9 with TRBJ1-2; a weak D match, TRBD1 (5 bases). V was clipped by 2 bases and J by 8 bases, with 18 bases between them. Germline CDR1 SEHNR, CDR2 FQNEAQ (reference sequence). This CDR3 spans 15 amino acids. The CDR3 reads CASSLRRAEWEGYTF. Written as DNA, the CDR3 is TGTGCCAGCAGCTTACGCAGGGCAGAGTGGGAAGGCTACACCTTC. The full variable domain, in which reference TRBV7-9 and TRBJ1-2 provide the parts outside the CDR3, is DTGVSQNPRHKITKRGQNVTFRCDPISEHNRLYWYRQTLGQGPEFLTYFQNEAQLEKSRLLSDRFSAERPKGSFSTLEIQRTEQGDSAMYLCASSLRRAEWEGYTFGSGTRLTVV.

This clone was picked up a small number of times. The chain uses TRBV10-1 and TRBJ2-7; 10 bases match TRBD2. This CDR3 spans 14 amino acids. In germline, CDR1 is WNHNN, CDR2 SYGVQD (reference sequence). J gave up 4 bases and V 9 bases, and 9 bases lay outside the gene matches. The CDR3 protein is CASFEREGQYEQYF. The DNA of the CDR3 is TGCGCCAGTTTTGAGCGGGAGGGCCAGTACGAGCAGTACTTC.

This clone appeared a few times. The V call is TRBV2, the J call TRBJ1-3, with 8 bases that match TRBD1. Losses at the gene ends were 5 bases for V and 0 bases for J; bases not matched to a gene: 6. The length of the CDR3 is 16 residues. Looked up from germline, CDR1 is SNHLY and CDR2 is FYNNEI. The DNA for the CDR3 is TGTGCCAGCAGTACGGGACAGGCCGTCTCTGGAAACACCATATATTTT. Its protein product is CASSTGQAVSGNTIYF. Combining the CDR3 with reference TRBV2 and TRBJ1-3 gives the whole variable domain EPEVTQTPSHQVTQMGQEVILRCVPISNHLYFYWYRQILGQKVEFLVSFYNNEISEKSEIFDDQFSVERPDGSNFTLKIRSTKLEDSAMYFCASSTGQAVSGNTIYFGEGSWLTVV.

The chain has TRBV4-3 and TRBJ2-7; 10 nucleotides match TRBD1. The junction had 14 bases not matched to a gene; V was cut back by 0 bases and J by 6 bases. The CDR3 contains 18 residues. Germline V gene sequence: CDR1 LGHNA, CDR2 YSLEER. The CDR3 protein is CASSQDQVRTGGSSEQYF. The CDR3 bases are TGCGCCAGCAGCCAAGATCAGGTCCGGACAGGGGGTTCAAGCGAGCAGTACTTC.

This clone has a single count. This chain links TRBV5-5 with TRBJ1-1; D gene ambiguous. The V end lost 3 bases, the J end lost 1 base, and 10 bases lay between the germline ends. Germline V gene lookup returns CDR1 SGHKS and CDR2 YYEKEE (reference sequence). CDR3 size: 14 residues. CDR3 in amino acids: CASSSIPENTEAFF. CDR3 bases: TGTGCCAGCAGCTCGATCCCAGAGAACACTGAAGCTTTCTTT. Together with reference TRBV5-5 and TRBJ1-1, the CDR3 gives the full variable domain: DAGVTQSPTHLIKTRGQQVTLRCSPISGHKSVSWYQQVLGQGPQFIFQYYEKEERGRGNFPDRFSARQFPNYSSELNVNALLLGDSALYLCASSSIPENTEAFFGQGTRLTVV.

This chain connects TRBV3-1 (or the pseudogene TRBV3-2) to TRBJ2-3; 9 bases map to TRBD2. The CDR3 length is 15 residues. The germline gives CDR1 LGHDT, CDR2 YNNKEL (reference sequence). With 1 base clipped from V and 4 bases from J, the junction kept 3 bases outside the gene matches. As DNA, the CDR3 is TGTGCCAGCAGCCAAGGGGGCGGGGGGGCAGATACGCAGTATTTT. It specifies CASSQGGGGADTQYF.